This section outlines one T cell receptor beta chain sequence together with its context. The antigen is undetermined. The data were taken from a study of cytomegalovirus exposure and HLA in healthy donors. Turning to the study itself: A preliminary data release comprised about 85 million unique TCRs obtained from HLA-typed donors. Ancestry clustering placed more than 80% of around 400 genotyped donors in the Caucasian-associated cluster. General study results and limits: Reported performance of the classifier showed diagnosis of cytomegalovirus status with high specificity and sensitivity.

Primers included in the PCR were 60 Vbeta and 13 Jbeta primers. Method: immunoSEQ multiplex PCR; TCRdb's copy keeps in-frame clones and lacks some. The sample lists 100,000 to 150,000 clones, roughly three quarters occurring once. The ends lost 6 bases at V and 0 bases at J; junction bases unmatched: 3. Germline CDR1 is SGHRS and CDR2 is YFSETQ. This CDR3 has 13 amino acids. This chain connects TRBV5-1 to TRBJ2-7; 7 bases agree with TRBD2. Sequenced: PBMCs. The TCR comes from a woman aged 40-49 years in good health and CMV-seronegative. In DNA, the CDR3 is TGCGCCAGCAAGGGGACTAACTCCTACGAGCAGTACTTC. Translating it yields CASKGTNSYEQYF. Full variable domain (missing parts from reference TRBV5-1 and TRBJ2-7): KAGVTQTPRYLIKTRGQQVTLSCSPISGHRSVSWYQQTPGQGLQFLFEYFSETQRNKGNFPGRFSGRQFSNSRSEMNVSTLELGDSALYLCASKGTNSYEQYFGPGTRLTVT.